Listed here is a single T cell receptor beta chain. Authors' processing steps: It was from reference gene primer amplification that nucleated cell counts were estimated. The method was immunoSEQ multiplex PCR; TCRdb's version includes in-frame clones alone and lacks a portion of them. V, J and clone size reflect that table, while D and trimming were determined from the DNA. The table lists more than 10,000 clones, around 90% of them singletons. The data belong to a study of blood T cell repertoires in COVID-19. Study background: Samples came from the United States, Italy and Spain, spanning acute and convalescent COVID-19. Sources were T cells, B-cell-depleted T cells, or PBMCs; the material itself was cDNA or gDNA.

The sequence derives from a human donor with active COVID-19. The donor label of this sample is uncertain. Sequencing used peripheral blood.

Here the CDR3 DNA reads TGTGCCAGTAGCCCTGAACGTGCGGGGCTCAGCACAGATACGCAGTATTTT. Translation: CASSPERAGLSTDTQYF. The chain employs TRBV19 and TRBJ2-3; D is perhaps TRBD2 (6 bases). The V and J ends lost 6 bases and 0 bases respectively, with 19 bases between them. Looked up from germline, CDR1 is LNHDA and CDR2 is SQIVND (reference sequence). The length of the CDR3 is 17 residues.